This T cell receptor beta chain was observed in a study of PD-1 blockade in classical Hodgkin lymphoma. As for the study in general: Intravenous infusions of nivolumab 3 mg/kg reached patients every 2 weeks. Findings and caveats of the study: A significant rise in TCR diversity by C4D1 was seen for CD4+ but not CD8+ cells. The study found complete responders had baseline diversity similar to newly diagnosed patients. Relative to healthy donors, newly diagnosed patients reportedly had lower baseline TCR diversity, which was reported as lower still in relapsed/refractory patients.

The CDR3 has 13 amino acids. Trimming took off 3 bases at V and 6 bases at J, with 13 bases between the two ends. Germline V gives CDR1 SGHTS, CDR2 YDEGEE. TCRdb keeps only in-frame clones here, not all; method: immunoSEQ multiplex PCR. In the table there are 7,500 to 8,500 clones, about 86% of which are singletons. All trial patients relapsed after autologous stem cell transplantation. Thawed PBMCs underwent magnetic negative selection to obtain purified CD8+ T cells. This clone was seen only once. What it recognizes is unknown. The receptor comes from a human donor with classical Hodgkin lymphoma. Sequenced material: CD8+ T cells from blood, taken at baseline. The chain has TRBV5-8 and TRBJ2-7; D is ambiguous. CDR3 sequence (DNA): TGTGCCAGCAGCTGGCTAGAGTCGGGCGAGCAGTACTTC. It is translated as CASSWLESGEQYF.